These 25 T cell receptor beta chains were all obtained from the same sample, sequenced in a study of T cells in Graves' hyperthyroidism and ophthalmopathy. Amplification of TCR beta CDR3 regions used RNA as the template. The primer set for the first-round RT-PCR of the TCR CDR3 was HTBI. TCRdb reanalysed the multiplex PCR reads using MiXCR and keeps one entry per CDR3 protein. The sample has 300,000 to 450,000 distinct CDR3 sequences; 15% to 18% are singletons. The specimen was blood. Receptors originate from a woman aged 18-29 years with Graves' hyperthyroidism that later progressed to Graves' ophthalmopathy.

Comments on this clonotype: A much larger clone is a single base away; this may be a read error. The rearrangement links TRBV3-1 to TRBJ2-1; D unclear. In germline, CDR1 is LGHDT, CDR2 YNNKEL (reference sequence). This CDR3 contains 13 residues. The CDR3 coding sequence is TGTGCCAGCAGCCGCGTATCCTGCAATGAGCAGTTCTTC. Translating gives CASSRVSCNEQFF.

This clonotype has ten or more counts. The chain carries TRBV29-1 and TRBJ2-3, with D maybe TRBD1 (7 bases). Germline V CDR1 and CDR2: SQVTM, ANQGSEA. Trimming took off 0 bases at V and 5 bases at J, with 21 bases between the two ends. The CDR3 contains 17 residues. CDR3 in amino acids: CSVEDSEGGQIRDTQYF. The CDR3, as DNA: TGCAGCGTTGAAGATTCTGAGGGGGGACAGATCCGAGATACGCAGTATTTT.

As for this clonotype: This clone may be a read error of a much larger clone one base away. The J gene is TRBJ2-1, the V gene TRBV11-3; 7 positions match TRBD1. Germline CDR1 SGHNT, CDR2 YENEEA. The CDR3 spans 15 residues. The CDR3 region is CASSTGTAPYNEQSF. In nucleotides, the CDR3 is TGTGCCAGCAGCACCGGGACAGCCCCCTACAATGAGCAGTCCTTC. Using reference TRBV11-3 and TRBJ2-1 for the parts outside the CDR3, the full variable domain is EAGVVQSPRYKIIEKKQPVAFWCNPISGHNTLYWYLQNLGQGPELLIRYENEEAVDDSQLPKDRFSAERLKGVDSTLKIQPAELGDSAVYLCASSTGTAPYNEQSFGPGTRLTVL.

CDR3 sequence reads: CASSLEGTSASTGELFF. Written as DNA, the CDR3 is TGCGCCAGCAGCTTGGAAGGGACCTCGGCTAGCACCGGGGAGCTGTTTTTT. The chain employs TRBV5-1 and TRBJ2-2; D tentatively reads TRBD1 or TRBD2 (5 bases each). Germline CDR1 SGHRS, CDR2 YFSETQ. V was clipped by 0 bases and J by 4 bases, with 16 bases between them. The CDR3 spans 17 residues.

This clonotype was seen repeatedly, ten times or more. The chain employs TRBV29-1 and TRBJ2-7; 10 nucleotides line up with TRBD1. V lost 3 bases and J lost 5; bases outside the gene matches: 7. This CDR3 is 14 amino acids long. Germline V gene sequence: CDR1 SQVTM, CDR2 ANQGSEA. CDR3 sequence: CSVDPGTGVDEQYF. CDR3 in DNA: TGCAGCGTTGACCCCGGGACAGGGGTGGACGAGCAGTACTTC.

The chain couples TRBV5-1 to TRBJ2-5; 16 bases match TRBD2. V gave up 4 bases and J gave up 4 bases; unmatched junction bases: 10. The germline V gene encodes CDR1 SGHRS and CDR2 YFSETQ. The CDR3 spans 18 residues. As DNA, the CDR3 is TGCGCCAGCAGCCTTGGGACTAGCGGGAGGGCCTCCGGAGAGACCCAGTACTTC. Translation gives CASSLGTSGRASGETQYF.

This clonotype has ten or more counts. The gene calls are TRBV20-1 and TRBJ2-7; D may match TRBD1 or TRBD2 (5 bases each). V lost 5 bases and J 0 bases, leaving 14 bases between the germline ends. The CDR3 spans 14 residues. Germline V CDR1 and CDR2: DFQATT, SNEGSKA (reference sequence). The CDR3 region is CSADPGTISYEQYF. In DNA, the CDR3 is TGCAGTGCTGATCCCGGGACGATCTCCTACGAGCAGTACTTC.

This clonotype was detected only a few times. This sequence joins TRBV29-1 and TRBJ2-1; D might be TRBD1 or TRBD2, each matching 5 bases. Trimming pared 0 bases from V and 6 bases from J, leaving 18 bases between. CDR3 size: 16 residues. The germline V gene encodes CDR1 SQVTM and CDR2 ANQGSEA. CDR3 sequence reads: CSVEDVRDGLLNEQFF. CDR3 nucleotides: TGCAGCGTTGAAGATGTACGGGACGGCCTCCTCAATGAGCAGTTCTTC.

The CDR3 nucleotides are TGTGCCAGCAGCCGAACCCTAGCGAACGGGGAGCTGTTTTTT. This sequence encodes CASSRTLANGELFF. The rearrangement links TRBV4-2 to TRBJ2-2; TRBD2 might be the D (6 bases). The CDR3 spans 14 residues. Germline assignment: CDR1 LGHNA and CDR2 YNFKEQ. The V and J ends lost 4 bases and 7 bases respectively, with 13 bases between them.

This clonotype was seen only a few times. The gene calls are TRBV10-2 and TRBJ2-7; no clear D. V was clipped by 3 bases and J by 4 bases, with 19 bases between them. The CDR3 covers 16 residues. Germline V gene sequence: CDR1 WSHSY, CDR2 SAAADI. The CDR3 DNA reads TGCGCCAGCAGTGAACCGAAACGGTCCGGTTCGTACGAGCAGTACTTC. This sequence encodes CASSEPKRSGSYEQYF.

This clonotype was counted many times. The J gene is TRBJ2-7, the V gene TRBV6-5; 7 nucleotides line up with TRBD1. CDR1 and CDR2 from the germline V gene are MNHEY and SVGAGI. V lost 0 bases to trimming and J lost 5 bases; unmatched junction nucleotides: 4. The CDR3 is 14 residues long. The CDR3 is CASSYSNRGHEQYF. CDR3 bases: TGTGCCAGCAGTTACTCGAACAGGGGCCACGAGCAGTACTTC.

There are a few counts of this clonotype. V usage is TRBV28 and J usage is TRBJ1-6; D uncertain. V dropped 1 base and J dropped 0 bases, with 7 bases sitting between them. CDR1 and CDR2 (germline): MDHEN, SYDVKM. The CDR3 is 16 residues long. The CDR3 region is CASSLLGSSYNSPLHF. The CDR3 DNA reads TGTGCCAGCAGTTTATTGGGGAGCTCCTATAATTCACCCCTCCACTTT. The entire variable domain, with the rest obtained from reference TRBV28 and TRBJ1-6, is as follows: DVKVTQSSRYLVKRTGEKVFLECVQDMDHENMFWYRQDPGLGLRLIYFSYDVKMKEKGDIPEGYSVSREKKERFSLILESASTNQTSMYLCASSLLGSSYNSPLHFGNGTRLTVT.

This clonotype occurred many times. The chain carries TRBV5-6 and TRBJ1-2; D perhaps matches TRBD1 (5 bases). Trimming stripped 4 bases from V and 0 bases from J, with 10 bases between. There are 14 residues in the CDR3. Germline assignment: CDR1 SGHDT and CDR2 YYEEEE. CDR3 DNA sequence: TGTGCCAGCAGCCTTCTGGGGCCTAACTATGGCTACACCTTC. Protein product: CASSLLGPNYGYTF.

This clonotype was counted ten times or more. This chain connects TRBV5-5 to TRBJ2-5; D is ambiguous. V dropped 0 bases and J dropped 4 bases, with 7 bases sitting between them. CDR1 and CDR2 (germline): SGHKS, YYEKEE (reference sequence). The CDR3 extends over 13 amino acids. This CDR3 is CASSLVGLETQYF. The CDR3 DNA reads TGTGCCAGCAGCTTGGTCGGGTTAGAGACCCAGTACTTC.

Worth noting for this clonotype: A clone one base away is much larger, so this may be a read error. The gene calls are TRBV20-1 and TRBJ2-5; 7 bases match TRBD2. The germline V gene has CDR1 DFQATT and CDR2 SNEGSKA (reference sequence). There are 15 residues in the CDR3. CDR3 amino acids: CSALIWKGRRETRYF. The DNA of the CDR3 is TGCAGTGCTCTCATCTGGAAGGGGAGGCGGGAGACCCGGTACTTC.

Ten or more counts support this clonotype. The chain links TRBV27 to TRBJ2-3; D remains ambiguous. This CDR3 comprises 13 residues. Germline V CDR1 and CDR2: MNHEY, SMNVEV (reference sequence). The V end was cut by 6 bases, the J end by 4 bases, with 11 bases between. In nucleotides, the CDR3 is TGTGCCAGCAGCCCCTTCGTAGCAGATACGCAGTATTTT. Translated: CASSPFVADTQYF.

This clonotype was recorded many times. The chain links TRBV13 to TRBJ2-7; D gene unclear. The germline V gene has CDR1 PRHDT and CDR2 FYEKMQ (reference sequence). The V end lost 1 base, the J end lost 5 bases, and 6 bases lay between the germline ends. CDR3 length: 12 amino acids. CDR3 residues: CASSLDGDEQYF. The CDR3 DNA is TGTGCCAGCAGCTTAGACGGCGACGAGCAGTACTTC.

V usage is TRBV7-9 and J usage is TRBJ2-1, with D perhaps TRBD1 or TRBD2 (5 bases each). Germline V CDR1 and CDR2: SEHNR, FQNEAQ (reference sequence). V lost 5 bases and J lost 0, with 17 bases in between. CDR3 size: 17 residues. The CDR3 reads CASSHSVGESSYNEQFF. The CDR3 region has the DNA TGTGCCAGCAGCCACTCGGTGGGGGAGAGCTCCTACAATGAGCAGTTCTTC.

The V call is TRBV7-9, the J call TRBJ2-1; D remains ambiguous. The CDR3 runs to 14 residues. V shed 2 bases and J shed 13 bases, with 18 bases lying between them. The germline V gene encodes CDR1 SEHNR and CDR2 FQNEAQ (reference sequence). CDR3 amino acids: CASSLSKDIDDQFF. DNA for the CDR3: TGTGCCAGCAGCTTATCAAAAGATATAGACGACCAGTTCTTC.

This clonotype was detected ten times or more. The chain joins TRBV7-2 to TRBJ2-7, with 9 bases matching TRBD2. CDR3 size: 16 residues. Germline CDR1 and CDR2: SGHTA and FQGNSA. Trimming at V came to 0 bases and at J to 5 bases, leaving 8 bases not matched to a gene. Written as DNA, the CDR3 is TGTGCCAGCAGCTTAGCGTTTGCGGGAGGGCCCGACGAGCAGTACTTC. Translation: CASSLAFAGGPDEQYF.

This clonotype was observed at least ten times. This chain links TRBV28 with TRBJ1-2; 9 bases are a match to TRBD1. V lost 5 bases, J lost 8 bases, and 12 bases stayed unmatched. Germline loops: CDR1 MDHEN, CDR2 SYDVKM. This CDR3 spans 15 amino acids. CDR3 DNA: TGTGCCAGCAGTGGTCCGGGACAGGGCCTAGGCGGCTACACCTTC. This encodes CASSGPGQGLGGYTF.

The rearrangement links TRBV6-2 or TRBV6-3 to TRBJ2-2; 10 bases agree with TRBD1. The CDR3 runs to 15 residues. The ends lost 10 bases at V and 4 bases at J; junction bases unmatched: 9. Germline V CDR1 and CDR2: MNHEY, SVGEGT. In DNA, the CDR3 is TGTGCCACCCACGTGGGGACAGGGGCCACCGGGGAGCTGTTTTTT. Its translation: CATHVGTGATGELFF.

The chain combines TRBV29-1 with TRBJ2-7; TRBD1 is a possible D gene (6 bases). The CDR3 loop spans 14 amino acids. Per the germline V gene, CDR1 is SQVTM and CDR2 is ANQGSEA. The V end lost 7 bases, the J end lost 2 bases, and 18 bases lay between the germline ends. The CDR3 coding sequence is TGCAGCGCTTCCCTGGACGGACAGACCTACGAGCAGTACTTC. It codes for CSASLDGQTYEQYF.

This clonotype has more than one count but fewer than ten. The chain links TRBV13 to TRBJ2-3; 14 bases are shared with TRBD2. V trimming: 5 bases; J trimming: 6 bases; junction bases outside the gene matches: 10. The CDR3 sequence is 17 residues long. The V gene's germline CDR1 is PRHDT and CDR2 FYEKMQ (reference sequence). The DNA of the CDR3 is TGTGCCAGCAGCCAACAGCCGGGGACTAGCGGGAGTGATACGCAGTATTTT. It codes for CASSQQPGTSGSDTQYF.

This clonotype was detected ten times or more. This chain connects TRBV2 to TRBJ2-7, with D hard to call. Trimming removed 6 bases at V and 7 bases at J, with 13 bases between. The CDR3 length is 12 residues. Germline V lookup: CDR1 SNHLY, CDR2 FYNNEI. The CDR3 is CASRELIEEQYF. The CDR3 nucleotides are TGTGCCAGCAGGGAGCTTATAGAGGAGCAGTACTTC.